The text below deals with one TCR beta chain. Its antigen remains unidentified. No base-level quality is on record; no much larger clone is a single base apart. V is pared back by 3 bases and J by 0 bases, with 20 bases lying between the germline termini. The CDR3 runs 19 residues from the cysteine to the phenylalanine. Only CDR3 DNA remains: 57 bases, in frame from the first base. The CDR1 and CDR2 encoded by the germline V gene are MDHEN and SYDVKM. This entry is derived from a study of shared clonotypes between healthy human individuals (dated by TCRdb to about 2020). Describing the broader study: Two women and three men aged 18 to 49 years were included in the cohort. For each donor, CD4 naive and CD4 memory were each run on three plates, CD8 naive on two plates, and CD8 memory on one plate. The study deeply sequenced blood TCR repertoires of five healthy adults to estimate repertoire size and the extent of clonotype sharing between individuals. To increase sequencing depth and limit assay-specific biases, TCR repertoire library preparation and sequencing were carried out by different laboratories using diverse techniques. Per donor, leukapheresis produced somewhere between about 0.9 and 10 billion PBMCs. Overall results and qualifications from the work: Estimated clonotype richness was generally larger for naive than for memory subsets. Based on pairwise subsampling, the degree of clonotype sharing among donors was expected to be affected by sequencing depth. Only blood was sampled, and tissue TCR repertoires likely differ from those in blood. The genetic and exposure-history diversity represented was limited by the small number of donors. Compared with non-shared clonotypes, clonotypes shared by all four sorted-subset donors had higher generation probabilities. Rarefaction of sorted-subset datasets indicated incomplete sequencing despite the large sequencing depth. About 4.5% of naive CD4, 3.5% of naive CD8, 2.3% of memory CD4, and around 0.42% of memory CD8 clonotypes were shared across several donors.

The donors were healthy, HIV-negative adults with no recently reported acute infections or vaccinations. Only Caucasian adults living in Nashville, Tennessee, USA were represented among the donors. CD4+ T cells were enriched through magnetic negative selection, after which naive cells were positively selected on CD45RA and the remaining negative fraction served as the memory subset. After blood collection by leukapheresis, PBMCs were isolated using Ficoll-Histopaque density gradient centrifugation and then cryopreserved in the vapor phase of liquid nitrogen. Analytical flow cytometry was used to check the purity and quantity of each magnetically sorted T cell population. From each sorted fraction, genomic DNA was isolated and quantified by UV absorbance on a Nanodrop 2000c. Using the deep immunoSEQ assay, TCR CDR3 regions were amplified from genomic DNA by multiplex PCR. Extracted genomic DNA from each cell subset was spread evenly across all wells of several immunoSEQ 96-well plates, with each plate serving as a replicate. For sorted subsets, each replicate PCR was loaded with roughly 0.2 ug genomic DNA, equivalent to 30,000 to 35,000 T cell genomes. Purified libraries were measured with a Qubit 3.0 fluorometer, size-checked on a Bioanalyzer 2100, and measured again with the KAPA Library Quantification kit. Every immunoSEQ 96-well plate was sequenced on a separate single-read 150-cycle Illumina NextSeq 550 flow cell. The paper's processing steps were these. Because the immunoSEQ output included only junctional sequences and no quality scores, the filtering could not be the same as the filtering used for full-length reads. Sequences were annotated with PyIR, a Python wrapper for IgBLAST v1.9, and V/J genes and CDR3 were assigned using IMGT germline references. Any read was removed if the V/J assignment was weak (E-value above 1e-6), the CDR3 was missing, or the read contained stop codons, out-of-frame junctions, or ambiguous translated residues. V3J clonotypes were defined by identical inferred V gene, J gene, and CDR3 amino acid sequence. The percentage overlap between two repertoires was calculated by dividing the number of shared unique clonotypes by the size of the smaller repertoire. RTK rarefaction, the Chao1 estimator, and Recon v2.1 estimates of unobserved clonotypes were used to assess repertoire richness. Generation probabilities for all TCRbeta clonotypes obtained by the gDNA method from a few donors were computed using OLGA. TCRdb stores this immuneACCESS table with in-frame sequences only. Part of the clones is absent; in the studies checked, under half of the shortfall reflects unresolved V genes, and no reason is known for the rest. V and J calls and clone size come straight from that table; D and trimming were deduced from the DNA. Present in this sample are over 2 million clones, roughly 92% of which were seen just once. The ten largest make up approximately 0.39% of the sample.

The chain is made from TRBV28 and TRBJ1-4; no D gene can be assigned with confidence. The sequence derives from a man aged 18-30 years in good health. Some clones in this sample may be carry-over from other donors' samples. The specimen sequenced was naive CD4+ T cells from PBMCs. The cell subset or site label on this specimen signifies: CD45RA+ positively selected. This receptor has the CDR3 CASSFYGWAGESTNEKLFF. The DNA sequence reads TGTGCCAGCAGTTTTTATGGTTGGGCAGGAGAGTCAACTAATGAAAAACTGTTTTTT.